This TCR beta chain is from a study of blood T cell repertoires in COVID-19. There are a few counts of this clone. Here immunoSEQ multiplex PCR was the method, and the copy in TCRdb shows in-frame clones only, minus some. The sample contains approximately 140,000 clones, about 80% of which appear only once. Germline CDR1 reads SGHTA; CDR2 reads FQGNSA. Unmatched junction bases numbered 4, after V lost 4 bases and J lost 1 base. The CDR3 totals 15 residues. The chain carries TRBV7-2 and TRBJ2-5, with TRBD2 identical over 9 bases. Material for sequencing was peripheral blood. The source of this sequence is a human donor in a cohort sampled during active COVID-19. In DNA form, the CDR3 reads TGTGCCAGCAGCTCCATAGCGGGAGCCCAAGAGACCCAGTACTTC. This encodes CASSSIAGAQETQYF.